The rows below give T cell receptor beta chains drawn from one sample of a study of a mutant IDH1 vaccine in newly diagnosed glioma. Libraries were prepared by immunoSEQ multiplex PCR; TCRdb keeps only in-frame clonotypes and omits some of them. The data show about 92,000 clones, approximately 83% seen once. The specimen comprised PBMCs, sampled from a glioma patient treated with radiotherapy, temozolomide or both. These TCRs come from a woman aged 45-65 years with glioma. The CDR3 runs from the conserved cysteine through the conserved F or W.

j_call,v_call,cdr3_aa
TRBJ1-4,TRBV30,CAWSVGGAVEKLFF
TRBJ1-2,TRBV6-5,CASSYGGVDYGYTF
TRBJ1-5,TRBV11-2,CASSYRDQPQHF
TRBJ1-4,TRBV4-2,CASSQGFQGADGREKLFF
TRBJ1-6,TRBV7-9,CASSSPSTGGWLGSPLHF
TRBJ2-3,TRBV6-1,CASSSGVSTDTQYF
TRBJ2-3,TRBV4-3,CASSQEGGGGTDTQYF
TRBJ1-1,TRBV29-1,CSVPRPLSTEAFF
TRBJ2-6,TRBV30,CAWASGANVLTF
TRBJ2-3,TRBV5-8,CASSLVGVADTQYF
TRBJ1-2,TRBV29-1,CSALGGANYGYTF
TRBJ2-2,TRBV7-9,CASSRLRPGAGTGELFF
TRBJ1-5,TRBV9,CASSVGDRAEQPQHF
TRBJ1-1,TRBV19,CASSRGVNTEAFF
TRBJ2-7,TRBV18,CASSPTASGKQYF
TRBJ2-7,TRBV18,CASSPPSGGVEQYF
TRBJ2-2,TRBV19,CASSNPGRRITGELFF
TRBJ1-2,TRBV6-1,CASSEAGTAAYGYTF
TRBJ2-1,TRBV19,CASSIGFQNEQFF
TRBJ1-2,TRBV19,CATLGRGLYGYTF
TRBJ1-3,TRBV4-1,CASRTSGNTIYF
TRBJ1-5,TRBV27,CASSLQGAQPQHF
TRBJ1-2,TRBV19,CASSIQRTPYGYTF
TRBJ1-5,TRBV5-4,CASSRQGSNQPQHF
TRBJ1-2,TRBV5-1,CASSLGAIRGYGYTF
TRBJ2-2,TRBV5-4,CASAPEGQNTGELFF
TRBJ2-2,TRBV2,CASIWLAGGTGELFF
TRBJ1-1,TRBV28,CASSKIEAFF
TRBJ2-1,TRBV4-1,CASSQGTGLSYNEQFF
TRBJ2-4,TRBV5-1,CASSLDGDKNIQYF
TRBJ1-1,TRBV2,CASFRTSTTEAFF
TRBJ2-3,TRBV10-3,CAISESTLGSPTDTQYF
TRBJ1-6,TRBV27,CASSLYYNSPLHF
TRBJ2-2,TRBV7-9,CASSASDRGSGELFF
TRBJ2-1,TRBV27,CASSSGTVYNEQFF
TRBJ1-2,TRBV27,CASSFLGTANYGYTF
TRBJ1-6,TRBV13,CASSRTTGQTNSPLHF
TRBJ2-2,TRBV6-6,CASSYSSGGELFF
TRBJ2-7,TRBV21-1,CASSIRQGSYEQYF
TRBJ2-2,TRBV5-1,CASSLGTGGAGELFF
TRBJ2-2,TRBV10-3,CAIRGGQGAANTGELFF
TRBJ1-5,TRBV2,CASRGTGVHQPQHF
TRBJ1-6,TRBV9,CASSEGPNSNSPLHF
TRBJ1-2,TRBV7-9,CASSLEGSHYGYTF
TRBJ1-3,TRBV2,CASKDGRSGNTIYF
TRBJ1-1,TRBV6-6,CASSYHVRQGDTEAFF
TRBJ2-2,TRBV2,CASRQATGELFF
TRBJ2-3,TRBV5-1,CASSSYPAGEGTDTQYF
TRBJ2-1,TRBV15,CATSRDSRAGSYNEQFF
TRBJ2-7,TRBV19,CASSIAVGPTRGYEQYF
TRBJ2-5,TRBV5-4,CASSRTNDNQETQYF
TRBJ1-5,TRBV2,CASTDWNSNQPQHF
TRBJ2-7,TRBV6-1,CASGGQAYEQYF
TRBJ2-2,TRBV11-3,CASSAGGASNTGELFF